Sequencing of this T cell receptor (beta chain) was carried out in a study of cytomegalovirus exposure and HLA in healthy donors. The PCR had 60 Vbeta and 13 Jbeta primers. Data came from immunoSEQ multiplex PCR; TCRdb stores just in-frame clones and leaves some out. This sample has under 150,000 clones, with around 79% found just once. The donors gave bone marrow, and they were healthy. Germline V CDR1 and CDR2: MDHEN, SYDVKM. After removal of 8 bases from V and 3 bases from J, the junction contained 6 bases not matched to a gene. This CDR3 has 13 amino acids. The chain recombines TRBV28 with TRBJ1-1, with 7 bases fitting TRBD1. The sample consisted of PBMCs. The sequence came from a woman aged 45-59 years in good health and CMV-seropositive. This CDR3 is CASGYRGYTEAFF. The DNA of the CDR3 is TGTGCCAGCGGATACAGGGGATACACTGAAGCTTTCTTT.